This is a list of T cell receptor beta chains from one sample in a study of CD8 T cells in ankylosing spondylitis. TCRdb re-called the 5' RACE reads through MiXCR, storing one row per CDR3 protein. The sample yields hundreds of thousands of distinct CDR3 sequences, more than 9.5% seen once. Source material: blood, either unsorted or a sorted T cell fraction (not recorded which). The receptors were sampled from a male donor with ankylosing spondylitis. The CDR3 runs from the conserved cysteine through the conserved F or W. Fields, in order: clone size, D gene, J gene, V gene, CDR3 protein, CDR3 DNA. The D gene is left open where the match is weak. Not every row has a clone size; where given, it reads once, few, many or a size class.

size: few
D: TRBD2
J: TRBJ2-6
V: TRBV10-2
CDR3: CASSEPGLAGVLGANVLTF
DNA: TGCGCCAGCAGTGAGCCGGGACTAGCGGGAGTGTTAGGGGCCAACGTCCTGACTTTC

size: few
D: NA
J: TRBJ2-5
V: TRBV5-1
CDR3: CASSLMGTGEETQYF
DNA: TGCGCCAGCAGCTTGATGGGCACCGGGGAGGAGACCCAGTACTTC

size: few
D: NA
J: TRBJ1-2
V: TRBV27
CDR3: CASSFLDGNYGYTF
DNA: TGTGCCAGCAGTTTTTTAGACGGGAACTATGGCTACACCTTC

size: many
D: NA
J: TRBJ2-1
V: TRBV7-9
CDR3: CASSPAKGASSYNEQFF
DNA: TGTGCCAGCAGCCCGGCCAAGGGTGCTAGCTCCTACAATGAGCAGTTCTTC

size: few
D: TRBD2
J: TRBJ2-1
V: TRBV10-3
CDR3: CAISGLAGAGQFF
DNA: TGTGCCATCAGCGGACTAGCGGGAGCGGGGCAGTTCTTC

size: few
D: NA
J: TRBJ1-6
V: TRBV20-1
CDR3: CSAREPVGSPLHF
DNA: TGCAGTGCTAGAGAGCCGGTGGGATCACCCCTCCACTTT

size: few
D: TRBD1
J: TRBJ2-1
V: TRBV19
CDR3: CASSKAGQGSSPGPQFF
DNA: TGTGCCAGTAGTAAAGCAGGACAGGGGAGTTCCCCGGGACCACAGTTCTTC

size: NA
D: NA
J: TRBJ2-1
V: TRBV12-3/TRBV12-4
CDR3: CASSTPLGVYNEQFF
DNA: TGTGCCAGCAGCACGCCTTTAGGAGTTTACAATGAGCAGTTCTTC

size: few
D: TRBD2
J: TRBJ2-1
V: TRBV7-9
CDR3: CASSLGDSGRAVGEQFF
DNA: TGTGCCAGCAGCTTAGGAGATAGCGGGAGGGCCGTTGGAGAGCAGTTCTTC

size: few
D: TRBD2
J: TRBJ2-3
V: TRBV12-3/TRBV12-4
CDR3: CASERDPSTDTQYF
DNA: TGTGCCAGTGAGCGGGATCCTAGCACAGATACGCAGTATTTT

size: NA
D: TRBD1
J: TRBJ2-3
V: TRBV2
CDR3: CASTLTLDRVGSTDTQYF
DNA: TGTGCCAGCACCCTAACCCTTGACAGGGTAGGGAGCACAGATACGCAGTATTTT

size: few
D: TRBD2
J: TRBJ2-1
V: TRBV3-1
CDR3: CASSQDSGGNEQFF
DNA: TGTGCCAGCAGCCAAGATAGCGGGGGCAATGAGCAGTTCTTC

size: few
D: TRBD1
J: TRBJ2-7
V: TRBV29-1
CDR3: CSISGGQGTYEQYF
DNA: TGCAGCATCTCGGGGGGACAGGGAACCTACGAGCAGTACTTC

size: few
D: TRBD2
J: TRBJ2-2
V: TRBV24-1
CDR3: CATSLAGGNPNTGELFF
DNA: TGTGCCACCTCCTTAGCGGGAGGTAATCCAAACACCGGGGAGCTGTTTTTT

size: NA
D: NA
J: TRBJ1-5
V: TRBV20-1
CDR3: CSARAVGGNQPQHF
DNA: TGCAGTGCTAGAGCTGTAGGGGGGAATCAGCCCCAGCATTTT

size: many
D: NA
J: TRBJ1-1
V: TRBV10-3
CDR3: CAISQDRVSTEAFF
DNA: TGTGCCATCAGTCAGGACAGAGTATCCACTGAAGCTTTCTTT

size: NA
D: NA
J: TRBJ2-7
V: TRBV14
CDR3: CASSQGGRQEYF
DNA: TGTGCCAGCAGCCAAGGGGGGAGGCAGGAGTACTTC

size: NA
D: NA
J: TRBJ2-1
V: TRBV11-2
CDR3: CASSFGQSYNEQFF
DNA: TGTGCCAGCAGCTTCGGACAAAGCTACAATGAGCAGTTCTTC

size: NA
D: NA
J: TRBJ2-5
V: TRBV24-1
CDR3: CATSDLWEKTQYF
DNA: TGTGCCACCAGTGATTTGTGGGAGAAGACCCAGTACTTC

size: many
D: NA
J: TRBJ2-1
V: TRBV10-3
CDR3: CAIRAKGEQFF
DNA: TGTGCCATCAGGGCGAAGGGGGAGCAGTTCTTC

size: NA
D: NA
J: TRBJ2-1
V: TRBV19
CDR3: CASSIAGDSYNEQFF
DNA: TGTGCCAGTAGTATAGCAGGGGACTCCTACAATGAGCAGTTCTTC

size: many
D: NA
J: TRBJ1-1
V: TRBV11-2
CDR3: CASSFLGMNTEAFF
DNA: TGTGCCAGCAGCTTCCTAGGGATGAACACTGAAGCTTTCTTT

size: few
D: NA
J: TRBJ2-5
V: TRBV10-1
CDR3: CASSWVGQETQYF
DNA: TGCGCCAGCAGTTGGGTGGGCCAAGAGACCCAGTACTTC

size: few
D: NA
J: TRBJ2-7
V: TRBV7-2
CDR3: CASSFSSGRTYEQYF
DNA: TGTGCCAGCAGTTTCAGTTCGGGACGGACCTACGAGCAGTACTTC

size: many
D: NA
J: TRBJ2-1
V: TRBV5-4
CDR3: CASSLRSGSSYNEQFF
DNA: TGTGCCAGCAGCTTGCGAAGCGGCAGCTCCTACAATGAGCAGTTCTTC

size: few
D: TRBD1
J: TRBJ1-1
V: TRBV15
CDR3: CATSKDRGEAFF
DNA: TGTGCCACCAGCAAGGACAGGGGTGAAGCTTTCTTT

size: many
D: NA
J: TRBJ1-2
V: TRBV12-3/TRBV12-4
CDR3: CASSATPGGYTF
DNA: TGTGCCAGCAGTGCTACCCCGGGCGGCTACACCTTC

size: few
D: NA
J: TRBJ1-1
V: TRBV20-1
CDR3: CSARAYGARNTEAFF
DNA: TGCAGTGCTAGAGCGTACGGGGCACGGAACACTGAAGCTTTCTTT

size: NA
D: NA
J: TRBJ2-1
V: TRBV20-1
CDR3: CSARSDDNEQFF
DNA: TGCAGTGCTAGATCGGACGACAATGAGCAGTTCTTC

size: many
D: NA
J: TRBJ2-1
V: TRBV29-1
CDR3: CSGGRSGEQFF
DNA: TGCAGCGGGGGACGTTCGGGGGAGCAGTTCTTC

size: few
D: NA
J: TRBJ1-4
V: TRBV2
CDR3: CASSEGQRKLFF
DNA: TGTGCCAGCAGTGAGGGCCAGCGCAAACTGTTTTTT

size: NA
D: NA
J: TRBJ2-5
V: TRBV24-1
CDR3: CATSVGGTQYF
DNA: TGTGCCACCAGTGTTGGAGGGACCCAGTACTTC

size: NA
D: TRBD1
J: TRBJ2-7
V: TRBV7-9
CDR3: CASSLPQGQGIPYEQYF
DNA: TGTGCCAGCAGCTTACCCCAGGGACAGGGGATTCCCTACGAGCAGTACTTC